These 2 T cell receptor beta chains originate from one sample sequenced in a study of blood T cell repertoires in COVID-19. Profiling relied on immunoSEQ multiplex PCR, and the TCRdb table lists in-frame clones only, not all of them. The sample has tens of thousands of clones, 89% seen once; the top ten hold approximately 5.4%. The sequenced sample consisted of peripheral blood. The receptors stem from a man between 60 and 75 years old with COVID-19, enrolled during active disease.

The V gene is TRBV18, the J gene TRBJ1-5; D is possibly TRBD1 (6 bases). The CDR3 loop spans 14 amino acids. V was trimmed by 6 bases and J by 0 bases, leaving 9 bases between them. CDR1 and CDR2 from the germline V gene are KGHSH and LQKENI. This chain's CDR3 is CASSGTYSNQPQHF. The CDR3 DNA sequence: TGTGCCAGCTCTGGGACATATAGCAATCAGCCCCAGCATTTT.

This clone has just one count. One junction end disagrees with the germline gene, perhaps due to a read error. The same CDR3 also results from other DNA sequences found in this sample. J is TRBJ2-3 and V is TRBV28, with 11 bases identical to TRBD2. This CDR3 comprises 16 residues. CDR1 MDHEN and CDR2 SYDVKM come from the germline V gene. This chain's CDR3 is CASSLALAGVQDTQYF. In nucleotides, the CDR3 is TGTGCCAGCAGTTTGGCACTAGCGGGAGTGCAAGATACACAGTATTTT.